The 23 T cell receptor beta chains listed next were all sequenced from one sample in a study of beta chain features in type 1 diabetes. Study conclusions and caveats: There was a moderate but significant shortening of TCRB CDR3s in all four CD4+ subsets of Type 1 diabetes patients.

The antigens of these receptors remain unknown. Reverse transcription of all isolated RNA meant that expressed TCRB transcripts were sequenced. The table came from immunoSEQ multiplex PCR; TCRdb's copy has only in-frame clones and leaves some out. The sample shows about 660,000 clones, around an eighth of them seen only once. The specimen was naive CD4+ T cells from blood. The source of these receptors is a man between 18 and 35 years old with type 1 diabetes.

This clone was observed a few times. This chain uses TRBV18 with TRBJ2-2; TRBD2 aligns across 10 bases. This CDR3 spans 17 amino acids. The junction had 6 bases not matched to a gene; V was cut back by 3 bases and J by 2 bases. Germline CDR1 is KGHSH and CDR2 is LQKENI. The CDR3 is CASSPRLAGLNTGELFF. The CDR3 DNA reads as TGTGCCAGCTCACCTCGACTAGCGGGCCTCAACACCGGGGAGCTGTTTTTT.

In this sample, this clone turned up a few times. A much larger clone lies a single base off, so this may be a read error. The V and J genes are TRBV7-9 and TRBJ2-3; no reliable D call. Germline CDR1 reads SEHNR; CDR2 reads FQNEAQ (reference sequence). This CDR3 has 11 residues. Trimming stripped 5 bases from V and 2 bases from J, with 2 bases between. The CDR3 bases are TGTGCCAGCAGCGTCACAGATACGCAGTATTTT. Residues: CASSVTDTQYF.

This clone turned up a few times. J is TRBJ2-1 and V is TRBV6-6; D unresolved. Trimming cost V 5 bases and J 8 bases, with 10 bases left between them. Looked up from germline, CDR1 is MNHNY and CDR2 is SVGAGI (reference sequence). This CDR3 has 12 amino acids. The CDR3 region has the DNA TGTGCCAGCAGTCCACGAGTGGATGAGCAGTTCTTC. Its protein is CASSPRVDEQFF.

This clone was seen more than once but under ten times. The rearrangement links TRBV5-6 to TRBJ1-5; D possibly corresponds to TRBD1 (5 bases). Germline assignment: CDR1 SGHDT and CDR2 YYEEEE. Trimming pared 4 bases from V and 7 bases from J, leaving 18 bases between. The CDR3 runs 15 residues. CDR3 in amino acids: CASSLTLGKGQPQHF. Written as DNA, the CDR3 is TGTGCCAGCAGCCTTACCTTGGGGAAGGGGCAGCCCCAGCATTTT.

This clone appeared a few times. The J gene is TRBJ2-4, the V gene TRBV19, with D perhaps matching TRBD1 or TRBD2 (6 bases each). CDR1 LNHDA and CDR2 SQIVND come from the germline V gene (reference sequence). This CDR3 comprises 13 residues. The ends were cut back, 6 bases at V and 6 bases at J, with 12 bases in the middle. The CDR3 protein is CASRRGGINIQYF. CDR3 DNA sequence: TGTGCCAGTAGAAGAGGGGGGATAAACATTCAGTACTTC.

The table lists this clone with a few counts. This chain joins TRBV19 and TRBJ1-5; the D is unclear. Germline loops: CDR1 LNHDA, CDR2 SQIVND (reference sequence). The CDR3 has 12 residues. V was cut by 7 bases and J by 7 bases, with 11 bases left in between. CDR3 protein: CASTALGQPQHF. CDR3 nucleotides: TGTGCCAGTACAGCCCTGGGGCAGCCCCAGCATTTT.

This clone showed up just a few times. J is TRBJ2-5 and V is TRBV25-1; D may be TRBD1 or TRBD2 (5 bases each). Trimming removed 3 bases at V and 1 base at J, with 9 bases between. The germline V gene encodes CDR1 MGHDK and CDR2 SYGVNS. The CDR3 length is 14 residues. Written as DNA, the CDR3 is TGTGCCAGCAGTGAGCCGGGACGCCAAGAGACCCAGTACTTC. Translating it yields CASSEPGRQETQYF.

The genes are TRBV27 and TRBJ2-3, with D unclear. The germline CDR1 and CDR2 sequences are MNHEY and SMNVEV (reference sequence). Trimming cost V 1 base and J 2 bases, with 7 bases left between them. The CDR3 extends over 14 amino acids. The CDR3 bases are TGTGCCAGCAGTTTATGGGGATACACAGATACGCAGTATTTT. This encodes CASSLWGYTDTQYF.

The chain recombines TRBV5-4 with TRBJ2-3; D is possibly TRBD1 (6 bases). The V and J ends lost 4 bases and 0 bases respectively, with 9 bases between them. CDR1 SGHNT and CDR2 YYREEE come from the germline V gene (reference sequence). The CDR3 is 14 amino acids. This CDR3 is CASSPDSSTDTQYF. The CDR3 bases are TGTGCCAGCAGCCCGGACAGCAGCACAGATACGCAGTATTTT. The full variable domain, its missing parts supplied by reference TRBV5-4 and TRBJ2-3, is ETGVTQSPTHLIKTRGQQVTLRCSSQSGHNTVSWYQQALGQGPQFIFQYYREEENGRGNFPPRFSGLQFPNYSSELNVNALELDDSALYLCASSPDSSTDTQYFGPGTRLTVL.

The gene calls are TRBV15 and TRBJ2-1; 13 bases agree with TRBD2. CDR1 is LNHNV and CDR2 is YYDKDF in the germline V gene (reference sequence). This CDR3 comprises 15 residues. After removal of 5 bases from V and 5 bases from J, the junction contained 3 bases not matched to a gene. CDR3 DNA: TGTGCCACCAGCCGCACTAGCGGGGGGGACAATGAGCAGTTCTTC. It yields the protein CATSRTSGGDNEQFF.

The rearrangement links TRBV7-9 to TRBJ2-3, with D maybe TRBD2 (5 bases). Germline values: CDR1 SEHNR, CDR2 FQNEAQ (reference sequence). Trimming removed 5 bases from V and 4 bases from J, with 16 bases in between. The CDR3 totals 15 residues. CDR3 region: CASSPTRSVADTQYF. In DNA, the CDR3 is TGTGCCAGCAGCCCTACTAGGTCCGTGGCAGATACGCAGTATTTT.

This clone has just a few counts. The chain carries TRBV7-2 and TRBJ1-4, with D perhaps matching TRBD1 (6 bases). Germline lookup yields CDR1 SGHTA and CDR2 FQGNSA. The CDR3 totals 14 residues. V was clipped by 5 bases and J by 7 bases, with 14 bases between them. CDR3 protein: CASSTRKGGEKLFF. CDR3 DNA: TGTGCCAGCAGCACCCGGAAGGGGGGTGAAAAACTGTTTTTT.

The chain is built from TRBV29-1 and TRBJ2-3; D is undetermined. The CDR3 length is 12 residues. Germline V gives CDR1 SQVTM, CDR2 ANQGSEA. Trimming shortened V by 2 bases and J by 2 bases, and 5 bases separated the two germline ends. The CDR3 nucleotides are TGCAGCGTTGAAACAGCCACAGATACGCAGTATTTT. Amino acids: CSVETATDTQYF.

This clone was detected a few times. This sequence joins TRBV29-1 and TRBJ1-3; D is unresolved. Germline loops: CDR1 SQVTM, CDR2 ANQGSEA. With 7 bases removed from V and 4 bases from J, the gap between germline ends came to 14 bases. The CDR3 spans 13 residues. The CDR3 bases are TGCAGCGCCGAACGGGGTGGCGGAAACACCATATATTTT. Its protein product is CSAERGGGNTIYF.

This clone has more than one count but fewer than ten. The chain combines TRBV29-1 with TRBJ2-1; 10 positions match TRBD1. The CDR3 consists of 14 residues. J was trimmed by 8 bases and V by 7 bases; bases with no gene match: 11. Germline CDR1 SQVTM, CDR2 ANQGSEA. The DNA of the CDR3 is TGCAGCGCCGAACCGGGACAGGGGTGGGATGAGCAGTTCTTC. Its protein product is CSAEPGQGWDEQFF.

The chain has TRBV6-1 and TRBJ2-6; no firm D call. CDR1 MNHNS and CDR2 SASEGT come from the germline V gene. Trimming removed 11 bases at V and 1 base at J, with 9 bases between. The CDR3 extends over 13 amino acids. CDR3 sequence: CALHRSGANVLTF. The CDR3 DNA follows: TGTGCCTTACACAGATCTGGGGCCAACGTCCTGACTTTC.

This clone was observed a few times. The V gene is TRBV9, the J gene TRBJ2-2, with a possible D match to TRBD2 (6 bases). The V end was cut by 3 bases, the J end by 1 base, with 7 bases between. The CDR3 length is 14 residues. The germline V gene has CDR1 SGDLS and CDR2 YYNGEE. CDR3 protein: CASSGRGNTGELFF. CDR3 DNA sequence: TGTGCCAGCAGCGGGAGGGGGAACACCGGGGAGCTGTTTTTT.

This clone was detected a few times. Additional DNA sequences in this sample encode the identical CDR3. This rearrangement joins TRBV19 to TRBJ2-2; D possibly corresponds to TRBD2 (6 bases). The V end was cut by 3 bases, the J end by 5 bases, with 10 bases between. The germline V gene encodes CDR1 LNHDA and CDR2 SQIVND (reference sequence). The length of the CDR3 is 14 residues. The CDR3 spells CASSIGGSTGELFF. CDR3 nucleotides: TGTGCCAGTAGTATCGGGGGTTCGACCGGGGAGCTGTTTTTT.

This clone was seen a few times. In the same sample, other DNA sequences code for this CDR3. The chain couples TRBV29-1 to TRBJ2-6; D is uncertain. The CDR3 totals 13 residues. The germline V gene encodes CDR1 SQVTM and CDR2 ANQGSEA. Trimming removed 4 bases at V and 0 bases at J, with 4 bases between. CDR3: CSVAGSGANVLTF. The CDR3 DNA follows: TGCAGCGTTGCGGGCTCTGGGGCCAACGTCCTGACTTTC.

This clone came up a few times. The V call is TRBV7-9, the J call TRBJ1-1; tentative D call: TRBD1 (5 bases). From germline, CDR1 is SEHNR and CDR2 FQNEAQ (reference sequence). Trimming removed 5 bases from V and 5 bases from J, with 15 bases in between. This CDR3 spans 14 amino acids. CDR3 protein: CASSMEGRRTEAFF. CDR3 coding DNA: TGTGCCAGCAGCATGGAGGGGCGGCGTACTGAAGCTTTCTTT. The whole variable domain, filled in from reference TRBV7-9 and TRBJ1-1, reads DTGVSQNPRHKITKRGQNVTFRCDPISEHNRLYWYRQTLGQGPEFLTYFQNEAQLEKSRLLSDRFSAERPKGSFSTLEIQRTEQGDSAMYLCASSMEGRRTEAFFGQGTRLTVV.

This sequence joins TRBV9 and TRBJ2-3, with 10 bases identical to TRBD2. From germline, CDR1 is SGDLS and CDR2 YYNGEE. Unmatched junction bases numbered 10, after V lost 6 bases and J lost 6 bases. The CDR3 is made up of 15 amino acids. The CDR3 nucleotides read TGTGCCAGCACCGCAGAAGCGGGGGGGGTGGATACGCAGTATTTT. Amino acids: CASTAEAGGVDTQYF.

This clone was picked up a small number of times. The CDR3 DNA follows: TGTGCCAGCAGCCATGGGGACAGGGGGTACACCGGGGAGCTGTTTTTT. Translating it yields CASSHGDRGYTGELFF. The chain uses TRBV7-2 and TRBJ2-2; TRBD1 agrees at 11 bases. With 5 bases clipped from V and 3 bases from J, the junction kept 5 bases outside the gene matches. Germline CDR1 is SGHTA and CDR2 is FQGNSA. This CDR3 contains 16 residues.

This chain links TRBV11-3 with TRBJ2-5, with a weak D call TRBD1 (6 bases). Trimming removed 1 base from V and 2 bases from J, with 11 bases in between. This CDR3 comprises 15 residues. CDR1 is SGHNT, CDR2 YENEEA, per germline. CDR3 sequence (DNA): TGTGCCAGCAGCTTAGGGACAGCAAGGCAAGAGACCCAGTACTTC. Residues: CASSLGTARQETQYF.